The 28 T cell receptor beta chains in this list originate from one sample, sequenced in a study of T cells in tuberculosis (dated by TCRdb to 2017 to 2018). Receptor libraries were prepared by the immunoSEQ multiplex PCR assay. TCRdb re-hosts the immuneACCESS table, in-frame sequences only. Its copies lack some clones; in the studies checked, an unresolved V gene accounts for under half of them, and the cause for the rest is not known. This sample is represented by 35,000 to 40,000 clones; 90% to 95% of them were singletons. In total, the top ten clones hold around 10% of the sample. The sequenced material came from PBMCs. These receptors were collected from a donor aged 10-30 years with latent tuberculosis or without tuberculosis infection. Some clones in this sample may be carry-over from other donors' samples.

The chain has TRBV5-1 and TRBJ2-3, with 9 positions matching TRBD2. Germline values: CDR1 SGHRS, CDR2 YFSETQ. The CDR3 covers 16 residues. V shed 2 bases, J shed 7 bases, and the junction held 11 bases outside the gene matches. Here the CDR3 reads CASSFSAGGPGYTQYF. For the CDR3, the DNA is TGCGCCAGCAGCTTTAGCGCGGGGGGGCCTGGGTATACGCAGTATTTT.

J is TRBJ2-7 and V is TRBV7-2, with D tentatively TRBD1 (6 bases). This CDR3 has 14 residues. Germline lookup yields CDR1 SGHTA and CDR2 FQGNSA. V was pared by 5 bases and J by 4 bases, with 15 bases between. CDR3 bases: TGTGCCAGCAGCCTTCAACAGGGCGAATACGAGCAGTACTTC. It specifies CASSLQQGEYEQYF.

V usage is TRBV9 and J usage is TRBJ2-1; 10 positions match TRBD2. The germline gives CDR1 SGDLS, CDR2 YYNGEE. V lost 0 bases to trimming and J lost 3 bases; unmatched junction nucleotides: 3. The CDR3 extends over 16 amino acids. The CDR3 region has the DNA TGTGCCAGCAGCGTAGCCCGGACTAGCGGCTACAATGAGCAGTTCTTC. It is translated as CASSVARTSGYNEQFF.

V gene TRBV18 combines with J gene TRBJ2-2; possible D gene TRBD2, 6 bases. Trimming pared 3 bases from V and 5 bases from J, leaving 13 bases between. CDR3 size: 15 residues. CDR1 is KGHSH, CDR2 LQKENI, per germline. CDR3 DNA sequence: TGTGCCAGCTCACCGGGGGGTTTCGGAACCGGGGAGCTGTTTTTT. It is translated as CASSPGGFGTGELFF.

The gene calls are TRBV4-3 and TRBJ2-3, with TRBD2 matching over 9 bases. The CDR3 runs to 15 residues. The J segment lost 3 bases and the V segment lost 1 base, leaving 2 bases of the junction unmatched. CDR1 is LGHNA and CDR2 is YSLEER in the germline V gene. For the CDR3, the DNA is TGCGCCAGCAGCCAAGGGAGCGGGGGGACAGATACGCAGTATTTT. The encoded protein is CASSQGSGGTDTQYF.

The chain uses TRBV11-2 and TRBJ1-1, with D perhaps matching TRBD1 (5 bases). The CDR3 is 15 amino acids. CDR1 SGHAT and CDR2 FQNNGV come from the germline V gene. Trimming left V 1 base short and J 5 bases short, with 14 bases between. This CDR3 is CASSLVQGGGTEAFF. CDR3 nucleotides: TGTGCCAGCAGCTTAGTTCAGGGAGGAGGAACTGAAGCTTTCTTT.

This clone was picked up one time. This chain uses TRBV4-1 with TRBJ1-1; D is unclear. From germline, CDR1 is MGHRA and CDR2 YSYEKL. V lost 1 base to trimming and J lost 4 bases, with 13 bases between them. The length of the CDR3 is 15 residues. CDR3 DNA: TGCGCCAGCAGCCAAGGAAGGGTTGAGGGCACTGAAGCTTTCTTT. Protein: CASSQGRVEGTEAFF.

The genes are TRBV2 and TRBJ1-1; TRBD1 is a possible D gene (6 bases). Looked up from germline, CDR1 is SNHLY and CDR2 is FYNNEI. The CDR3 covers 13 residues. The V end lost 6 bases, the J end lost 7 bases, and 15 bases lay between the germline ends. CDR3 sequence: CASSETGTSEAFF. DNA of the CDR3: TGTGCCAGCAGCGAAACAGGGACAAGTGAAGCTTTCTTT.

The chain has TRBV27 and TRBJ1-2, with D uncertain. V gave up 3 bases and J gave up 3 bases, with 8 bases separating them. Per germline, CDR1 MNHEY and CDR2 SMNVEV (reference sequence). The length of the CDR3 is 13 residues. This chain's CDR3 is CASSLRQYYGYTF. The CDR3 nucleotides are TGTGCCAGCAGTTTGCGGCAGTACTATGGCTACACCTTC.

The V and J genes are TRBV4-3 and TRBJ1-4; D may be TRBD1 (5 bases). Germline CDR1 LGHNA, CDR2 YSLEER. Trimming stripped 0 bases from V and 4 bases from J, with 12 bases between. There are 16 residues in the CDR3. The CDR3 loop reads CASSQDPGGYNEKLFF. The CDR3 DNA reads TGCGCCAGCAGCCAAGATCCGGGGGGATATAATGAAAAACTGTTTTTT.

The genes are TRBV18 and TRBJ2-7; 7 nucleotides match TRBD1. The germline V gene has CDR1 KGHSH and CDR2 LQKENI. CDR3 length: 15 amino acids. The ends lost 6 bases at V and 3 bases at J; junction bases unmatched: 11. This CDR3 reads CASSGQGQTRYEQYF. The CDR3 DNA sequence: TGTGCCAGCTCGGGGCAGGGACAGACCCGCTACGAGCAGTACTTC.

This clone was counted between two and nine times. The J gene is TRBJ1-5, the V gene TRBV7-2; possible D gene TRBD1, 6 bases. This CDR3 comprises 15 residues. Germline V CDR1 and CDR2: SGHTA, FQGNSA. V was trimmed by 1 base and J by 4 bases, leaving 11 bases between them. CDR3 residues: CASSLDRDVNQPQHF. For the CDR3, the DNA is TGTGCCAGCAGCTTAGACAGGGATGTTAATCAGCCCCAGCATTTT.

The chain is built from TRBV19 and TRBJ1-4, with D possibly TRBD1 on 6 matching bases. The germline V gene encodes CDR1 LNHDA and CDR2 SQIVND (reference sequence). The CDR3 has 15 amino acids. V was pared by 5 bases and J by 5 bases, with 15 bases between. The CDR3 DNA reads as TGTGCCAGTAGTGGAGCGGGACACGTCAATGAAAAACTGTTTTTT. This translates into CASSGAGHVNEKLFF.

CDR3: CASSAQVPGELFF. CDR3 bases: TGTGCCAGCAGCGCCCAGGTTCCCGGGGAGCTGTTTTTT. This chain joins TRBV5-6 and TRBJ2-2; no clear D. With 4 bases removed from V and 6 bases from J, the gap between germline ends came to 10 bases. This CDR3 has 13 amino acids. Germline lookup yields CDR1 SGHDT and CDR2 YYEEEE.

The chain is built from TRBV18 and TRBJ1-1; D is perhaps TRBD1 (6 bases). The CDR3 runs to 15 residues. V lost 2 bases and J lost 3, with 13 bases in between. Germline values: CDR1 KGHSH, CDR2 LQKENI. The CDR3 here is CASSPNTGRDTEAFF. Here the CDR3 DNA reads TGTGCCAGCTCACCAAACACAGGGCGGGACACTGAAGCTTTCTTT.

The J gene is TRBJ1-1, the V gene TRBV5-4; 7 bases agree with TRBD1. This CDR3 has 15 residues. Germline CDR1 reads SGHNT; CDR2 reads YYREEE (reference sequence). Unmatched junction bases numbered 11, after V lost 8 bases and J lost 1 base. CDR3 sequence: CASSPMGTENTEAFF. The CDR3 DNA sequence: TGTGCCAGTAGCCCTATGGGGACAGAGAACACTGAAGCTTTCTTT.

The chain carries TRBV7-2 and TRBJ2-1, with TRBD2 as a possible D gene (5 bases). Trimming took off 5 bases at V and 2 bases at J, with 13 bases between the two ends. The CDR3 has 15 amino acids. The V gene's germline CDR1 is SGHTA and CDR2 FQGNSA. The CDR3 is CASSLGRRTYNEQFF. The DNA for the CDR3 is TGTGCCAGCAGCCTGGGAAGGAGGACCTACAATGAGCAGTTCTTC.

The chain joins TRBV7-2 to TRBJ1-1; D not certain. The germline V gene has CDR1 SGHTA and CDR2 FQGNSA. The V and J ends lost 5 bases and 3 bases respectively, with 13 bases between them. This CDR3 contains 14 residues. CDR3 sequence reads: CASSQYGGHTEAFF. CDR3 nucleotide sequence: TGTGCCAGCAGCCAATACGGAGGGCACACTGAAGCTTTCTTT.

The rearrangement uses TRBV18 and TRBJ1-1, with D perhaps matching TRBD1 (5 bases). The CDR3 consists of 14 residues. V was trimmed by 7 bases and J by 0 bases, leaving 12 bases between them. The germline CDR1 and CDR2 sequences are KGHSH and LQKENI. The CDR3 region has the DNA TGTGCCAGCTTTGTGGCAGGGATGAACACTGAAGCTTTCTTT. This codes for CASFVAGMNTEAFF.

This chain links TRBV11-2 with TRBJ1-6; 7 bases fit TRBD1. J lost 2 bases, V lost 5 bases, and 9 bases had no gene match. The CDR3 has 17 amino acids. The germline CDR1 and CDR2 sequences are SGHAT and FQNNGV. CDR3 protein: CASSTLTGAAYNSPLHF. In nucleotides, the CDR3 is TGTGCCAGCAGCACCCTAACAGGGGCAGCCTATAATTCACCCCTCCACTTT.

V is TRBV7-3 and J is TRBJ2-5; D is possibly TRBD2 (6 bases). This CDR3 contains 19 residues. V lost 2 bases to trimming and J lost 5 bases, with 27 bases between them. Germline V gene data show CDR1 as SGHTA and CDR2 as FQGTGA. CDR3 DNA: TGTGCCAGCAGCTTATACCCCGACGGTGCGGGCGGGAAAACGGAGACCCAGTACTTC. Translated: CASSLYPDGAGGKTETQYF.

This clone was observed a handful of times. The rearrangement uses TRBV4-3 and TRBJ1-5; D is possibly TRBD1 (5 bases). Trimming removed 0 bases from V and 6 bases from J, with 9 bases in between. The CDR3 sequence is 14 residues long. Germline values: CDR1 LGHNA, CDR2 YSLEER. CDR3 DNA sequence: TGCGCCAGCAGCCAAGAGGCAGGGCCTCAGCCCCAGCATTTT. Translating it yields CASSQEAGPQPQHF.

V gene TRBV9 combines with J gene TRBJ1-3; TRBD1 matches 7 bases. V was clipped by 3 bases and J by 0 bases; unmatched bases: 6. This CDR3 region has 16 residues. The germline gives CDR1 SGDLS, CDR2 YYNGEE. The CDR3 region is CASSGTGLSSGNTIYF. As DNA, the CDR3 is TGTGCCAGCAGCGGGACAGGTTTGAGCTCTGGAAACACCATATATTTT. The entire variable domain, with the rest obtained from reference TRBV9 and TRBJ1-3, is as follows: DSGVTQTPKHLITATGQRVTLRCSPRSGDLSVYWYQQSLDQGLQFLIQYYNGEERAKGNILERFSAQQFPDLHSELNLSSLELGDSALYFCASSGTGLSSGNTIYFGEGSWLTVV.

The chain uses TRBV11-2 and TRBJ2-7, with 8 bases identical to TRBD2. The CDR3 consists of 15 residues. Trimming removed 4 bases from V and 0 bases from J; junction bases left unmatched: 5. Germline V gene lookup returns CDR1 SGHAT and CDR2 FQNNGV. CDR3: CASSSLRGGSYEQYF. The CDR3 nucleotides read TGTGCCAGCAGCTCCCTTCGGGGGGGCTCCTACGAGCAGTACTTC.

The gene calls are TRBV9 and TRBJ1-3; perhaps TRBD1 as D (6 bases). The germline V gene has CDR1 SGDLS and CDR2 YYNGEE. This CDR3 is built from 16 residues. V gave up 4 bases and J gave up 0 bases, with 14 bases separating them. The CDR3 DNA reads as TGTGCCAGCAGCCCGAAGGGGGGGGGCTCTGGAAACACCATATATTTT. Translating gives CASSPKGGGSGNTIYF.

The rearrangement uses TRBV30 and TRBJ1-2, with 8 bases aligning to TRBD1. J was trimmed by 2 bases and V by 6 bases; bases with no gene match: 5. This CDR3 spans 13 amino acids. Germline-derived CDR1 and CDR2 are GTSNPN and SVGIG (reference sequence). The CDR3 region is CACTRDRNYGYTF. DNA of the CDR3: TGTGCCTGCACACGGGACAGGAACTATGGCTACACCTTC.

The CDR3 coding sequence is TGTGCCTGGAAGGTAGCGGGGGGAAGGCCCCGAGAGACCCAGTACTTC. Its protein is CAWKVAGGRPRETQYF. This chain links TRBV30 with TRBJ2-5; TRBD2 matches 10 bases. The J segment lost 4 bases and the V segment lost 4 bases, leaving 12 bases of the junction unmatched. Looked up from germline, CDR1 is GTSNPN and CDR2 is SVGIG (reference sequence). This CDR3 is built from 16 residues.

The chain recombines TRBV27 with TRBJ2-3; D may be TRBD2 (5 bases). Germline CDR1 reads MNHEY; CDR2 reads SMNVEV (reference sequence). This CDR3 spans 13 amino acids. V was shortened by 5 bases and J by 9 bases, with 15 bases between the two germline ends. The CDR3 here is CASSAAGVRTQYF. The CDR3 coding sequence is TGTGCCAGCAGTGCCGCCGGGGTGAGAACGCAGTATTTT.